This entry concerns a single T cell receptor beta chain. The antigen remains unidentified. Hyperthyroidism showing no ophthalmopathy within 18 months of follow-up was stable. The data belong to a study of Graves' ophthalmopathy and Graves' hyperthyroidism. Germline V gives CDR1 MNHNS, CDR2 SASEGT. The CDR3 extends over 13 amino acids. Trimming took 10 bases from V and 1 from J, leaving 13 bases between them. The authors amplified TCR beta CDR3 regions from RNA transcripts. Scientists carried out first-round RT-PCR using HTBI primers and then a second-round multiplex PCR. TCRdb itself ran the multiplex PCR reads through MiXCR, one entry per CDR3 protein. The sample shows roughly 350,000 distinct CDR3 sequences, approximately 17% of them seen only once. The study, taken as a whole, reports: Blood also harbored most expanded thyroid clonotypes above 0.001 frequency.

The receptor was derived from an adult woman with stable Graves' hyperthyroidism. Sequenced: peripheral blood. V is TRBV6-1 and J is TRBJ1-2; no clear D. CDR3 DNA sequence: TGTGCCATCTCGACCGAGATTAACTATGGCTACACCTTC. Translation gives CAISTEINYGYTF.